Each of the 2 T cell receptor beta chains below was sequenced from the same sample in a study of blood T cell repertoires in COVID-19. Assay used: immunoSEQ multiplex PCR; TCRdb lists only in-frame clones, some missing. Of about 220,000 clones in the sample, around 80% were seen once. Material: peripheral blood. All receptors derive from a man aged 50 to 60 with active or convalescent COVID-19.

The rearrangement uses TRBV7-2 and TRBJ2-5; 9 bases match TRBD2. V was pared by 3 bases and J by 2 bases, with 4 bases of the junction left unmatched. This CDR3 is built from 15 residues. Germline values: CDR1 SGHTA, CDR2 FQGNSA. CDR3: CASSLLAGLQETQYF. The CDR3 DNA is TGTGCCAGCAGCTTGCTAGCGGGGTTACAAGAGACCCAGTACTTC.

The gene calls are TRBV11-2 and TRBJ1-1, with 7 positions matching TRBD1. Germline values: CDR1 SGHAT, CDR2 FQNNGV. The CDR3 contains 15 residues. V lost 6 bases to trimming and J lost 4 bases; unmatched junction nucleotides: 11. CDR3 in DNA: TGTGCCAGCAGGGGACAGTTAGGAGGTAGCACTGAAGCTTTCTTT. Amino acids: CASRGQLGGSTEAFF.